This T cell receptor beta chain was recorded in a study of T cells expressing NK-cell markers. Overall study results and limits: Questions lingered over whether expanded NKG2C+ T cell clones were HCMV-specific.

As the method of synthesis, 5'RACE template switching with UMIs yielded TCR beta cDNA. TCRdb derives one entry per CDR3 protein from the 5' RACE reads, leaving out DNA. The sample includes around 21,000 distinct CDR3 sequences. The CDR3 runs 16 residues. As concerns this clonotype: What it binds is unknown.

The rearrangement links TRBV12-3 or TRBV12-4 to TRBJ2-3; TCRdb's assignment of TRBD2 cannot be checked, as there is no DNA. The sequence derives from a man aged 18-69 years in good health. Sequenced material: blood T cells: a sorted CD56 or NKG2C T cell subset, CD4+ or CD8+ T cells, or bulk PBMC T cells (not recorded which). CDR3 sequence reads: CASTPSGTSGADTQYF.